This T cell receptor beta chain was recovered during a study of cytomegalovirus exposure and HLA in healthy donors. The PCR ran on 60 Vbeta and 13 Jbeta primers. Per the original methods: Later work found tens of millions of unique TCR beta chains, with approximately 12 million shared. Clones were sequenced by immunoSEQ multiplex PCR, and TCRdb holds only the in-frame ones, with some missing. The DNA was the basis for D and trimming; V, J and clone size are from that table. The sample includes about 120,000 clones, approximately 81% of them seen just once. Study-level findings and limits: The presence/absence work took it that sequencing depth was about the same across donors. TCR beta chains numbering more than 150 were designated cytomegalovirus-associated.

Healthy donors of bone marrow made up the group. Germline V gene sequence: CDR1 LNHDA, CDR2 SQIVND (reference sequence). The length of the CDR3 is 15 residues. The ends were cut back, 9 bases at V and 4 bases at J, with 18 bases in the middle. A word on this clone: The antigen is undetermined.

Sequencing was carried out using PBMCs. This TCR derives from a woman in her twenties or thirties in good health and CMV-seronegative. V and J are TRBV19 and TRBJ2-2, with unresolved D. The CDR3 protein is CASNYLPTTTGELFF. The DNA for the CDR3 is TGTGCCAGCAACTACCTCCCTACGACCACCGGGGAGCTGTTTTTT.